This T cell receptor beta chain was retrieved from a study of PD-1 blockade in classical Hodgkin lymphoma. Method: immunoSEQ multiplex PCR; TCRdb's copy keeps in-frame clones and lacks some. This table holds 40,000 to 45,000 clones, roughly 78% found once. Notes on this clone: Its antigen is undetermined.

Overall study findings and caveats: Later analyses included only patients treated at least 1 year post-ASCT. Relative to healthy donors, newly diagnosed patients reportedly had lower baseline TCR diversity, which was reported as lower still in relapsed/refractory patients. What drove the repertoire differences, possibly disease activity or prior therapy, has not been defined.

Germline V gene sequence: CDR1 MNHNS, CDR2 SASEGT. V lost 3 bases and J lost 8; bases outside the gene matches: 9. The CDR3 has 16 amino acids. The patients all showed relapse after autologous stem cell transplantation, while their brentuximab vedotin exposure varied. The source of this sequence is a human donor with classical Hodgkin lymphoma. The sequencing used peripheral blood mononuclear cells (PBMCs), collected before the second cycle of nivolumab. J is TRBJ1-6 and V is TRBV6-1; TRBD1 matches 8 bases. The CDR3 here is CASSDLLDREYSPLHF. The CDR3 bases are TGTGCCAGCAGTGATTTGCTGGACAGGGAATATTCACCCCTCCACTTT.